This TCR beta chain derives from a study of CD8 T cells in ankylosing spondylitis. TCRdb called the 5' RACE reads again in MiXCR, with one record for every CDR3 protein. This sample has roughly 150,000 distinct CDR3 sequences, with around 7.9% found just once. The CDR3 length is 15 residues. The ends were cut back, 4 bases at V and 1 base at J, with 14 bases in the middle. Germline lookup yields CDR1 LGHNA and CDR2 YNFKEQ. This sequence originates from a female donor with ankylosing spondylitis or in good health (not recorded which). The chain combines TRBV4-2 with TRBJ2-7; D is unclear. Sample: blood, either unsorted or a sorted T cell fraction (not recorded which). The DNA of the CDR3 is TGTGCCAGCAGCCCCGGCCAAAGAGTTTCCTACGAGCAGTACTTC. This encodes CASSPGQRVSYEQYF.